The clone carrying this TCR beta chain has only one observation. This sample is drawn from a study of blood T cell repertoires in COVID-19. At the level of the study: Samples representing acute and convalescent COVID-19 were sourced from the United States, Italy and Spain. PBMCs, B-cell-depleted T cells, or T cells were the source of the cDNA or gDNA that made up the material.

Original processing methods: Amplification of reference gene primers was used by the study to estimate nucleated cell counts. Clones were sequenced by immunoSEQ multiplex PCR, and TCRdb holds only the in-frame ones, with some missing. The V and J calls and clone size are taken from that table; D and trimming were inferred from the DNA. The table includes about 35,000 clones, approximately 87% detected once. The TCR was taken from an elderly man with active COVID-19. Sequencing was performed on peripheral blood.

CDR3 sequence reads: CAWSLTGGDTQYF. As DNA, the CDR3 is TGTGCCTGGAGTCTCACAGGGGGGGATACGCAGTATTTT. V is TRBV30 and J is TRBJ2-3, with TRBD1 matching 8 bases. The CDR3 extends over 13 amino acids. Looked up from germline, CDR1 is GTSNPN and CDR2 is SVGIG (reference sequence). The V gene end was trimmed by 2 bases and the J gene end by 6 bases; junction bases not matched to a gene: 4.